The 32 T cell receptor beta chains listed next were all sequenced from one sample in a study of CD8 T cells in ankylosing spondylitis. TCRdb itself ran the 5' RACE reads through MiXCR, one entry per CDR3 protein. Among more than 150,000 distinct CDR3 sequences listed, around 13% were seen once. Source material: blood, either unsorted or a sorted T cell fraction (not recorded which). These receptor sequences come from a male donor with ankylosing spondylitis or in good health (not recorded which).

This clonotype occurred a few times. V gene TRBV6-4 combines with J gene TRBJ2-1, with 10 bases matching TRBD2. The V gene end was trimmed by 5 bases and the J gene end by 2 bases; junction bases not matched to a gene: 6. The CDR3 has 16 residues. Germline CDR1 reads MRHNA; CDR2 reads SNTAGT. The CDR3 nucleotides read TGTGCCAGCAGTCCCCTAGCGGGAGATCCCTACAATGAGCAGTTCTTC. It translates to CASSPLAGDPYNEQFF.

The J gene is TRBJ2-2, the V gene TRBV5-1; D tentatively fits TRBD1 or TRBD2 (5 bases each). The CDR3 totals 14 residues. Trimming removed 7 bases at V and 4 bases at J, with 14 bases between. Germline V lookup: CDR1 SGHRS, CDR2 YFSETQ. The CDR3 sequence is CASRGGWVTGELFF. The CDR3 bases are TGCGCCAGCCGGGGCGGATGGGTCACCGGGGAGCTGTTTTTT.

In its sample, this clonotype was seen many times. This sequence joins TRBV10-3 and TRBJ2-3; D is unclear. In germline, CDR1 is ENHRY, CDR2 SYGVKD. CDR3 length: 13 residues. Between the trimmed V and J ends, which lost 5 bases and 3 bases, there was a span of 9 bases. The CDR3: CAISPEPTDTQYF. The CDR3 nucleotides read TGTGCCATCAGTCCCGAACCGACAGATACGCAGTATTTT.

This chain joins TRBV20-1 and TRBJ2-7; D is uncertain. The length of the CDR3 is 16 residues. The V end lost 0 bases, the J end lost 3 bases, and 18 bases lay between the germline ends. Germline CDR1 and CDR2: DFQATT and SNEGSKA (reference sequence). Here the CDR3 DNA reads TGCAGTGCTAGAGATTTCTCAACTCCAAACAACTACGAGCAGTACTTC. Residues: CSARDFSTPNNYEQYF.

The chain couples TRBV5-1 to TRBJ2-1; 10 bases fit TRBD2. V was pared by 0 bases and J by 9 bases, with 6 bases of the junction left unmatched. This CDR3 spans 15 amino acids. Per the germline V gene, CDR1 is SGHRS and CDR2 is YFSETQ. Here the CDR3 reads CASSLGSGGAPEQFF. The CDR3 DNA reads TGCGCCAGCAGCTTGGGGAGCGGGGGGGCCCCTGAGCAGTTCTTC. Full variable domain (missing parts from reference TRBV5-1 and TRBJ2-1): KAGVTQTPRYLIKTRGQQVTLSCSPISGHRSVSWYQQTPGQGLQFLFEYFSETQRNKGNFPGRFSGRQFSNSRSEMNVSTLELGDSALYLCASSLGSGGAPEQFFGPGTRLTVL.

This clonotype was seen repeatedly, ten times or more. The V call is TRBV27, the J call TRBJ2-1; D uncertain. The CDR3 consists of 17 residues. The V and J ends lost 10 bases and 0 bases respectively, with 22 bases between them. CDR1 MNHEY and CDR2 SMNVEV come from the germline V gene (reference sequence). CDR3 residues: CATSLLVGASSYNEQFF. The CDR3 bases are TGTGCCACCTCATTGTTGGTTGGAGCTAGCTCCTACAATGAGCAGTTCTTC.

V gene TRBV30 combines with J gene TRBJ1-1, with D possibly being TRBD1 (5 bases). Germline V gives CDR1 GTSNPN, CDR2 SVGIG (reference sequence). V was cut by 5 bases and J by 6 bases, with 16 bases left in between. CDR3 size: 13 residues. Written as DNA, the CDR3 is TGTGCCTGGGCCCCAGGGATCGGGGCTGAAGCTTTCTTT. It encodes CAWAPGIGAEAFF.

In its sample, this clonotype was seen a few times. A much larger clone differs by one base, so this may be a read error. The rearrangement joins TRBV4-2 to TRBJ2-3; D is perhaps TRBD2 (6 bases). CDR1 and CDR2 from the germline V gene are LGHNA and YNFKEQ. The CDR3 is 16 amino acids. CDR3 loop: CASSQDLDTSTDTRYF. For the CDR3, the DNA is TGTGCCAGCAGCCAAGACTTAGACACTAGCACAGATACGCGGTATTTT.

The J gene is TRBJ1-2, the V gene TRBV12-5, with D tentatively TRBD1 (6 bases). CDR1 and CDR2 (germline): LGHNT, FRNRAP. CDR3 size: 13 residues. The V end was cut by 5 bases, the J end by 8 bases, with 15 bases between. The CDR3 DNA sequence: TGTGCTAGTGGTGAGGCTGCGGACAGAGGCTACACCTTC. Amino acid sequence: CASGEAADRGYTF.

This clonotype was counted once. The chain links TRBV6-1 to TRBJ2-7; D uncertain. The CDR3 has 11 residues. Trimming pared 7 bases from V and 6 bases from J, leaving 10 bases between. Germline CDR1 and CDR2: MNHNS and SASEGT. This CDR3 is CASKRSGEQYF. CDR3 in DNA: TGTGCCAGCAAAAGGAGTGGCGAGCAGTACTTC.

In this sample, this clonotype turned up a few times. This chain joins TRBV5-6 and TRBJ2-7; tentative D call: TRBD1 (5 bases). Per the germline V gene, CDR1 is SGHDT and CDR2 is YYEEEE. The CDR3 length is 14 residues. Trimming cost V 0 bases and J 5 bases, with 12 bases left between them. The CDR3 region is CASSLAVLGHEQYF. In DNA form, the CDR3 reads TGTGCCAGCAGCTTGGCCGTTCTGGGGCACGAGCAGTACTTC.

This clonotype occurred many times. V and J are TRBV4-1 and TRBJ1-1, with D possibly matching TRBD1 (6 bases). Trimming shortened V by 4 bases and J by 6 bases, and 24 bases separated the two germline ends. The CDR3 consists of 17 residues. Per germline, CDR1 MGHRA and CDR2 YSYEKL. The DNA for the CDR3 is TGCGCCAGCAGCCTCTTACAGGGAAATTATGGTAGTTCTGAAGCTTTCTTT. Protein: CASSLLQGNYGSSEAFF.

This clonotype was seen more than once but under ten times. The rearrangement links TRBV29-1 to TRBJ2-3; weak D call: TRBD2 (5 bases). Germline values: CDR1 SQVTM, CDR2 ANQGSEA. V was pared by 8 bases and J by 4 bases, with 16 bases between. CDR3 length: 13 residues. The CDR3 loop reads CSFRPLGADTQYF. In nucleotides, the CDR3 is TGCAGCTTTCGGCCACTAGGCGCAGATACGCAGTATTTT.

This clonotype was counted only a few times. The chain joins TRBV27 to TRBJ2-7; tentatively, D is TRBD1 (5 bases). The CDR3 has 15 residues. The V end lost 6 bases, the J end lost 1 base, and 16 bases lay between the germline ends. Germline V CDR1 and CDR2: MNHEY, SMNVEV (reference sequence). CDR3 nucleotide sequence: TGTGCCAGCAGCCTCGACAGATACCATTCCTACGAGCAGTACTTC. Amino acid sequence: CASSLDRYHSYEQYF.

Comments on this clonotype: Possible read error: a much larger clone is one base away. The genes are TRBV4-1 and TRBJ2-7; 7 bases line up with TRBD2. CDR1 and CDR2 (germline): MGHRA, YSYEKL. The CDR3 loop spans 13 amino acids. The V gene end was trimmed by 5 bases and the J gene end by 6 bases; junction bases not matched to a gene: 7. This CDR3 is CASSSRTRGEQYF. The CDR3 DNA follows: TGCGCCAGCAGCTCCAGGACTAGGGGCGAGCAGTACTTC.

This clonotype was recorded a few times. The chain employs TRBV6-5 and TRBJ2-7; D is tentatively TRBD1 or TRBD2 (6 bases each). This CDR3 is built from 14 residues. Germline V gene sequence: CDR1 MNHEY, CDR2 SVGAGI. The V end was cut by 2 bases, the J end by 4 bases, with 12 bases between. The CDR3 sequence: CASSYGGLWYEQYF. The DNA for the CDR3 is TGTGCCAGCAGTTACGGGGGGCTGTGGTACGAGCAGTACTTC.

This clonotype occurred a few times. The rearrangement joins TRBV24-1 to TRBJ2-4; D not resolved. CDR1 is KGHDR and CDR2 is SFDVKD in the germline V gene. The CDR3 extends over 14 amino acids. Trimming pared 6 bases from V and 0 bases from J, leaving 8 bases between. CDR3 amino acids: CATSSRLAKNIQYF. The CDR3 DNA reads TGTGCCACCAGTTCAAGATTAGCCAAAAACATTCAGTACTTC.

The chain recombines TRBV24-1 with TRBJ1-2; no firm D call. From germline, CDR1 is KGHDR and CDR2 SFDVKD. The CDR3 sequence is 12 residues long. The V gene lost 9 bases and the J gene lost 3 bases, with 10 bases spanning the gap. Here the CDR3 reads CATWAEDYGYTF. The CDR3 DNA reads TGTGCCACCTGGGCGGAGGACTATGGCTACACCTTC.

The chain uses TRBV2 and TRBJ2-5; D not certain. The CDR3 consists of 16 residues. The V and J ends lost 5 bases and 0 bases respectively, with 16 bases between them. Per germline, CDR1 SNHLY and CDR2 FYNNEI. CDR3 DNA sequence: TGTGCCAGCAGTTTTGAGGCAGCGTCGTACCAAGAGACCCAGTACTTC. Translated, it gives CASSFEAASYQETQYF.

In its sample, this clonotype was seen a few times. Its ends do not fully match the called genes, so a read error is possible. This rearrangement joins TRBV7-9 to TRBJ2-1, with D uncertain. There are 12 residues in the CDR3. Germline CDR1 reads SEHNR; CDR2 reads FQNEAQ (reference sequence). The CDR3 DNA reads TGTGCCAGCAGTAACATCCACAACGAGCAGTTCTTC. The encoded protein is CASSNIHNEQFF. Based on the CDR3 plus reference TRBV7-9 and TRBJ2-1, the full variable domain is DTGVSQNPRHKITKRGQNVTFRCDPISEHNRLYWYRQTLGQGPEFLTYFQNEAQLEKSRLLSDRFSAERPKGSFSTLEIQRTEQGDSAMYLCASSNIHNEQFFGPGTRLTVL.

The chain combines TRBV18 with TRBJ2-5; 14 bases are shared with TRBD2. This CDR3 region has 18 residues. Trimming at V came to 3 bases and at J to 3 bases, leaving 9 bases not matched to a gene. Per the germline V gene, CDR1 is KGHSH and CDR2 is LQKENI. The chain's CDR3 is CASSPPGLAGEFEETQYF. In nucleotides, the CDR3 is TGTGCCAGCTCACCTCCGGGACTAGCGGGGGAATTTGAAGAGACCCAGTACTTC.

V usage is TRBV12-3 or TRBV12-4 and J usage is TRBJ2-3; D unclear. With 4 bases removed from V and 3 bases from J, the gap between germline ends came to 14 bases. The length of the CDR3 is 15 residues. This CDR3 reads CASSYLETATDTQYF. CDR3 nucleotide sequence: TGTGCCAGCAGTTACCTGGAGACCGCAACAGATACGCAGTATTTT.

V and J are TRBV12-3 or TRBV12-4 and TRBJ2-3; the D gene is possibly TRBD2 (6 bases). V shed 4 bases and J shed 2 bases, with 10 bases lying between them. This CDR3 comprises 14 residues. CDR3 sequence reads: CASSSGTVTDTQYF. The CDR3 DNA follows: TGTGCCAGCAGTTCCGGGACTGTCACAGATACGCAGTATTTT.

This clonotype was seen repeatedly, ten times or more. The chain is built from TRBV7-8 and TRBJ2-7; TRBD2 matches 10 bases. Germline trimming cut 4 bases from V and 4 bases from J; bases unmatched to any gene: 4. Germline V gene lookup returns CDR1 SGHVS and CDR2 FQNEAQ. This CDR3 is 14 amino acids long. The CDR3 reads CASSSGLAVYEQYF. The CDR3 bases are TGTGCCAGCAGCTCTGGACTAGCGGTTTACGAGCAGTACTTC. Using reference TRBV7-8 and TRBJ2-7 for the parts outside the CDR3, the full variable domain is GAGVSQSPRYKVAKRGQDVALRCDPISGHVSLFWYQQALGQGPEFLTYFQNEAQLDKSGLPSDRFFAERPEGSVSTLKIQRTQQEDSAVYLCASSSGLAVYEQYFGPGTRLTVT.

This clonotype was observed a single time. The V and J genes are TRBV7-6 and TRBJ2-7, with D possibly called TRBD1 or TRBD2 (5 bases each). The CDR3 is 13 residues long. Germline loops: CDR1 SGHVS, CDR2 FNYEAQ. The germline V and J ends were trimmed by 5 bases and 4 bases, with 12 bases remaining between them. The CDR3 reads CASSPKEGYEQYF. The CDR3 nucleotides are TGTGCCAGCAGCCCGAAAGAGGGGTACGAGCAGTACTTC.

In DNA, the CDR3 is TGTGCCAGCGCTTCTCTACTTGGGAATGAGCAGTTCTTC. Its translation is CASASLLGNEQFF. The chain couples TRBV12-3 or TRBV12-4 to TRBJ2-1; D gene unclear. V shed 8 bases and J shed 7 bases, with 15 bases lying between them. This CDR3 region has 13 residues.

The rearrangement joins TRBV24-1 to TRBJ2-1, with 7 bases fitting TRBD2. Germline V gene sequence: CDR1 KGHDR, CDR2 SFDVKD. The CDR3 runs to 13 residues. The J segment lost 13 bases and the V segment lost 3 bases, leaving 8 bases of the junction unmatched. The CDR3 region is CATSDDRGGEQFF. CDR3 bases: TGTGCCACCAGTGATGATCGGGGAGGGGAACAGTTCTTC.

There are a few counts of this clonotype. V is TRBV12-3 or TRBV12-4 and J is TRBJ2-7; 12 positions match TRBD2. With 6 bases clipped from V and 5 bases from J, the junction kept 8 bases outside the gene matches. CDR3 size: 15 residues. The CDR3: CASRERTSGTNEQYF. The CDR3 bases are TGTGCCAGCAGAGAGAGGACTAGCGGGACCAACGAGCAGTACTTC.

This clonotype came up a few times. CDR3 coding DNA: TGCGCCAGCAGCTTGTTTACAGGGGGCACAGATACGCAGTATTTT. Protein sequence: CASSLFTGGTDTQYF. The chain links TRBV5-1 to TRBJ2-3, with 7 bases lining up with TRBD1. The CDR3 loop spans 15 amino acids. Germline CDR1 is SGHRS and CDR2 is YFSETQ. Losses at the gene ends were 1 base for V and 1 base for J; bases not matched to a gene: 3.

This clonotype was found a few times. CDR3 in amino acids: CATIGGLSTDTQYF. CDR3 DNA sequence: TGTGCCACGATAGGGGGCCTGAGCACAGATACGCAGTATTTT. V is TRBV2 and J is TRBJ2-3; TRBD1 matches 7 bases. Germline values: CDR1 SNHLY, CDR2 FYNNEI. The CDR3 has 14 residues. The trim removed 10 bases at V and 0 bases at J, leaving 7 bases unmatched.

This clonotype was counted between two and nine times. The J gene is TRBJ2-1, the V gene TRBV27, with D possibly being TRBD1 (6 bases). Trimming pared 4 bases from V and 12 bases from J, leaving 16 bases between. The CDR3 covers 13 residues. The germline V gene has CDR1 MNHEY and CDR2 SMNVEV (reference sequence). Here the CDR3 reads CASSSTTGKGQFF. CDR3 DNA: TGTGCCAGCAGTTCCACCACAGGGAAGGGGCAGTTCTTC.

This rearrangement joins TRBV7-8 to TRBJ1-1; no firm D call. Germline V CDR1 and CDR2: SGHVS, FQNEAQ. The CDR3 sequence is 13 residues long. Trimming removed 5 bases from V and 1 base from J, with 8 bases in between. The CDR3 DNA reads as TGTGCCAGCAGCCCCCTCCCGAACACTGAAGCTTTCTTT. This translates into CASSPLPNTEAFF.